This T cell receptor beta chain was identified in a study of shared clonotypes between healthy human individuals. The study's findings and limits: For naive CD4 cells, roughly 5% of clonotypes were shared across a handful of donors.

Every one of the donors was a Caucasian adult that lived in Nashville, Tennessee. The authors' processing: Junction-only sequences without quality scores came from ImmunoSEQ, so filtering differed. Using immunoSEQ multiplex PCR, the repertoire was profiled, and TCRdb retains in-frame clones only, with some absent. The DNA was the basis for D and trimming; V, J and clone size are from that table. This sample yields around 2.1 million clones, of which 90% to 96% are seen a single time; over 0.1% belongs to the top ten. The CDR3 is made up of 15 amino acids. Germline values: CDR1 SNHLY, CDR2 FYNNEI. The V end was cut by 0 bases, the J end by 8 bases, with 13 bases between. As for this clone: Its antigen remains unknown.

The receptor was derived from a man between 18 and 29 years old in good health. The chain joins TRBV2 to TRBJ1-4, with D uncertain. Sequencing used naive CD4+ T cells sorted from blood. Subset meaning: CD45RA+ positively selected. The CDR3 spells CASSEAPRGGEKLFF. The CDR3 nucleotides are TGTGCCAGCAGTGAAGCGCCCCGGGGAGGGGAAAAACTGTTTTTT.